This T cell receptor (beta chain) was identified during a study of OX40 agonist ivuxolimab in advanced cancers. Turning to the study itself: Three patients showed partial responses: one hepatocellular carcinoma and two cutaneous melanoma cases.

Only in-frame clones appear in the TCRdb table, and some are missing; sequencing was by immunoSEQ multiplex PCR. The table records more than 50,000 clones, about 88% of them present only once. The CDR3 totals 15 residues. In germline, CDR1 is MGHDK, CDR2 SYGVNS. V gave up 4 bases and J gave up 5 bases, with 14 bases separating them. The genes are TRBV25-1 and TRBJ1-4, with a weak D call TRBD1 (5 bases). The sequence derives from an adult with an advanced solid tumor such as melanoma, head and neck, liver or kidney cancer. The sample was CD4+ or CD8+ T cells sorted from blood, taken in a trial of the OX40 agonist ivuxolimab. The CDR3 bases are TGTGCCAGCAGTGGTTACCAGGGCGGGAATGAAAAACTGTTTTTT. Residues: CASSGYQGGNEKLFF.